This record concerns one T cell receptor (beta chain) sequence. This clonotype occurred a few times. Its antigen target is currently unknown. No much larger clone is present one base from it, and per-base qualities are unavailable. The entry originates in a study of post-analysis software for immune sequencing data (dated by TCRdb to between 2015 and 2016). Turning to the overall study: The recorded disease courses included relapsing-remitting, secondary progressive and progressive-relapsing multiple sclerosis, and some patients had no subtype annotation. A subset of samples was prepared in parallel using single-end sample barcoding, then pooled and co-amplified after Illumina adapter ligation. The patient repertoires were set against approximately 10 previously published healthy control repertoires from donors whose ages ranged from roughly 6 to 27 years.

Broader findings and caveats from the paper: The multiple sclerosis patient group was slightly younger than the control group. Significantly higher frequencies in patients than in controls were found for roughly 5 TRBV segments, including TRBV5-6, TRBV5-1 and TRBV20-1. Normalized Chao1 diversity was significantly lower in multiple sclerosis patients than controls, suggesting substantial peripheral T-cell clonal expansion. Direct clustering with F measure revealed strong co-clustering of samples prepared in the same batch, which led to a batch-effect correction.

Library construction relied on PCR. Sequencing was carried out with an Illumina HiSeq 2500. Unique molecular identifiers were incorporated into TCR beta cDNA libraries to reduce PCR and sequencing biases. Roughly 500,000 cDNA molecules were obtained per 1 to 10 million input T cells, so each molecule approximated one T cell. The same protocol used for the earlier healthy control dataset was applied to prepare and sequence the patient libraries. Samples belonging to the same batch were prepared together, multiplexed and sequenced on a shared HiSeq lane. For the original study's pipeline: Raw barcoded reads were processed with MIGEC, and single-read molecular identifier groups were discarded before consensus assembly and CDR3 extraction. Clonotype tables were post-analysed with VDJtools, and diversity was normalized by down-sampling all datasets to the smallest sample size. To correct batch-related cross-sample contamination, repertoire overlap clustering matched CDR3 amino acid sequences but not nucleotide sequences. The raw public reads went through TCRdb reprocessing: fastp at Q25, MiXCR clone calling, in-frame beta chains kept. Merged by CDR3 protein, the rows form single entries marked with the most common genes and DNA. The V and J calls shown here were made by TCRdb, not taken from the authors' results. Recorded for this sample are approximately 570,000 distinct CDR3 sequences; around 44% of them occurred a single time. 1.7% of the sample is in the top ten clones.

To demonstrate the VDJtools post-analysis software, the study profiled TCR beta repertoires from the peripheral blood of 10 to 15 young patients with multiple sclerosis. Multiple sclerosis patients were children and adolescents aged roughly 6 to 16 years. Spanning cysteine to phenylalanine, the CDR3 consists of 13 amino acids. Of all the DNA, just the CDR3 is kept, 39 bases in frame from base 1. V is reduced by 3 bases and J by 0 bases, leaving a spacing of 5 bases between them. The rearrangement joined TRBV12-3 or TRBV12-4 to TRBJ1-2; the D gene assignment is ambiguous. The receptor's source is a girl aged 5 to 17 with multiple sclerosis. Sequencing used blood. CDR3 reads: CASSFQANYGYTF. The DNA is TGTGCCAGCAGTTTCCAGGCTAACTATGGCTACACCTTC.